The following is a TCR beta chain sequence with its context. The sample originates from a study of shared clonotypes between healthy human individuals. Here immunoSEQ multiplex PCR was the method, and the copy in TCRdb shows in-frame clones only, minus some. The table lists over a million clones, 95% to 99% of them singletons. Input material: naive CD4+ T cells sorted from blood. Described subset: CD45RA+ positively selected. This receptor was identified in a man aged 30-40 years in good health.

DNA for the CDR3: TGTGCCAGCAGCAGGGAGGTCGGGACGTGGAGCGAGCAGTACTTC. Amino acid sequence: CASSREVGTWSEQYF. The genes are TRBV5-4 and TRBJ2-7, with D possibly matching TRBD2 (6 bases). Looked up from germline, CDR1 is SGHNT and CDR2 is YYREEE (reference sequence). CDR3 length equals 15 residues. The V and J ends lost 4 bases and 6 bases respectively, with 20 bases between them.